The source of this T cell receptor beta chain is a study of blood T cells in healthy people across ages. Study-level results: Naive T cell percentage and TCR beta diversity correlated strongly.

Then a second PCR, running roughly 6 to 12 cycles, was carried out with a sample-barcoded 5' primer and a J-beta primer mix. TCRdb redid the calling of the 5' RACE reads with MiXCR, one entry per CDR3 protein. Among more than 500,000 distinct CDR3 sequences listed, about a quarter were seen once. In this sample, this clonotype turned up a few times. Its antigen is not known. These data are also associated with another study on T cells of mothers and their children. That source notes: RNA was extracted, and all of it went into cDNA synthesis at roughly 1.5 ug per 15 ul.

This clonotype originated in a boy younger than 10 in good health. Source material: blood.

Here the CDR3 reads CSASLGTSDVVLDTQYF. The CDR3 DNA is TGCAGTGCTAGCCTTGGGACTAGCGATGTGGTATTGGATACGCAGTATTTT. The chain links TRBV20-1 to TRBJ2-3; 10 bases agree with TRBD2. Trimming took 3 bases from V and 6 from J; bases not matched to a gene: 15. Germline V CDR1 and CDR2: DFQATT, SNEGSKA (reference sequence). The CDR3 runs to 17 residues.